Ten or more counts support the clone carrying this TCR beta chain. Its antigen is undetermined. The V segment lost 2 bases and the J segment 1 base; nucleotides outside the gene matches: 4. Germline V gene lookup returns CDR1 DFQATT and CDR2 SNEGSKA (reference sequence). The CDR3 extends over 14 amino acids. TCRdb recomputed calls from the RACE reads with MiXCR, one row per CDR3 protein. The data contain around 130,000 distinct CDR3 sequences, about 9% of them singletons. As for time point: healthy volunteer bleed at 2 weeks. Extraction of total RNA was performed on unfractionated whole blood. These data originate in a study of human T cells and chemical hapten exposure. Study findings and constraints: TCRs exceeding 1 in 1000 frequency stayed unchanged with DPC sensitization.

The rearrangement uses TRBV20-1 and TRBJ1-1; 7 bases fit TRBD1. Sequencing was performed on whole blood. This sequence was found in a male donor in good health. Some clones in this sample may be carry-over from other donors' samples. The DNA for the CDR3 is TGCAGTGCTAGATCCAGGGGGACGAACACTGAAGCTTTCTTT. Translation: CSARSRGTNTEAFF.